This paragraph reports one T cell receptor (beta chain). The sample is drawn from a study of blood T cell repertoires in COVID-19. For the study at large: T cells, B-cell-depleted T cells, or PBMCs provided the cDNA or gDNA that served as material.

Germline CDR1 GTSNPN, CDR2 SVGIG (reference sequence). J gave up 9 bases and V 8 bases, and 6 bases lay outside the gene matches. The CDR3 loop spans 12 amino acids. Original handling: By means of reference gene primer amplification, nucleated cell counts were estimated. TCRdb's table, derived via immunoSEQ multiplex PCR, lists solely in-frame clones and lacks some. V, J and clone size were drawn from that table, and D and trimming were deduced from the DNA. The sample includes some 100,000 clones, around four fifths of them seen just once. This TCR was recovered from a human donor in a cohort sampled during active COVID-19. The chain uses TRBV30 and TRBJ1-6; 8 positions match TRBD1. Sequencing was done on a sample of peripheral blood. Written as DNA, the CDR3 is TGTGCCGCGGACAGGGTCAGTTCACCCCTCCACTTT. Amino acid sequence: CAADRVSSPLHF.